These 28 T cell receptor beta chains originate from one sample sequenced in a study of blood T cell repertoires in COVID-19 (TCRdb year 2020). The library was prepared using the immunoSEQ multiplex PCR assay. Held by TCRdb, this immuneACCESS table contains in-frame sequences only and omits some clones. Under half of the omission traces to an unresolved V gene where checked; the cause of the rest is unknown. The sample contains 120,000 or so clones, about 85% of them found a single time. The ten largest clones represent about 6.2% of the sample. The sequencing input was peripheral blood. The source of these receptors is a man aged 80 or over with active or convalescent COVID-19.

CDR3 residues: CASSEGQLGTEAFF. For the CDR3, the DNA is TGTGCCAGTAGTGAGGGACAGTTAGGCACTGAAGCTTTCTTT. J is TRBJ1-1 and V is TRBV19, with 7 bases lining up with TRBD1. Germline trimming cut 5 bases from V and 4 bases from J; bases unmatched to any gene: 7. Germline V CDR1 and CDR2: LNHDA, SQIVND (reference sequence). The CDR3 contains 14 residues.

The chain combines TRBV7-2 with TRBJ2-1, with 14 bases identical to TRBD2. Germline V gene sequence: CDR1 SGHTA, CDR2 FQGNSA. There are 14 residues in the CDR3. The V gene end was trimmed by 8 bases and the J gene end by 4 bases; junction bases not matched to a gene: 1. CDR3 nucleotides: TGTGCCAGCGGACTAGCGGGGGGTTACAATGAGCAGTTCTTC. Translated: CASGLAGGYNEQFF.

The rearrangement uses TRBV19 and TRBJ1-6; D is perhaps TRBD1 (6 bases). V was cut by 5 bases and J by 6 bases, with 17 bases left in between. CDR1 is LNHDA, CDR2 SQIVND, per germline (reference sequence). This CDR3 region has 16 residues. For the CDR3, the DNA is TGTGCCAGTAGTTCCCATCAGACAGGCGGTAATTCACCCCTCCACTTT. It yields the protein CASSSHQTGGNSPLHF.

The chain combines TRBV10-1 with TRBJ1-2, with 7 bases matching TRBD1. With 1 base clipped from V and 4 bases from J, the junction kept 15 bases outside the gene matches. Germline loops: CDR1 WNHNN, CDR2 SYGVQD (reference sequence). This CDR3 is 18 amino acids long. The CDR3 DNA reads TGCGCCAGCAGTGAGTTAGGGACAGATGTCGTTTTCGCCTATGGCTACACCTTC. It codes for CASSELGTDVVFAYGYTF.

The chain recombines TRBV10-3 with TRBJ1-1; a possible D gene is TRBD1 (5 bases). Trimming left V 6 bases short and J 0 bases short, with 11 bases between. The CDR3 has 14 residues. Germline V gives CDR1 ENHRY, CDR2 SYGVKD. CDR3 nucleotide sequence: TGTGCCATCAGACAGGCGGCAATGAACACTGAAGCTTTCTTT. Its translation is CAIRQAAMNTEAFF.

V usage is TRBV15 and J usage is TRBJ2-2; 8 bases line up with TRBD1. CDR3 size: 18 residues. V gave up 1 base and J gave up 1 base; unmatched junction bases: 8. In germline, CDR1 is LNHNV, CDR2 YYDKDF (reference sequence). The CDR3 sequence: CATSRVGSGTGNTGELFF. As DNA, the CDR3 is TGTGCCACCAGCAGAGTGGGTTCGGGGACAGGGAACACCGGGGAGCTGTTTTTT. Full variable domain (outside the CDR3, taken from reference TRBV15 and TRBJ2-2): DAMVIQNPRYQVTQFGKPVTLSCSQTLNHNVMYWYQQKSSQAPKLLFHYYDKDFNNEADTPDNFQSRRPNTSFCFLDIRSPGLGDTAMYLCATSRVGSGTGNTGELFFGEGSRLTVL.

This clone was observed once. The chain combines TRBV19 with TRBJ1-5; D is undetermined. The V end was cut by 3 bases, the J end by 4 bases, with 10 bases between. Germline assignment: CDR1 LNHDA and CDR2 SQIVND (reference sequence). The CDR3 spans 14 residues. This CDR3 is CASSIGSSNQPQHF. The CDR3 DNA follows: TGTGCCAGTAGTATTGGTAGCTCTAATCAGCCCCAGCATTTT. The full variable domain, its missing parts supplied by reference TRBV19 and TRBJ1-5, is DGGITQSPKYLFRKEGQNVTLSCEQNLNHDAMYWYRQDPGQGLRLIYYSQIVNDFQKGDIAEGYSVSREKKESFPLTVTSAQKNPTAFYLCASSIGSSNQPQHFGDGTRLSIL.

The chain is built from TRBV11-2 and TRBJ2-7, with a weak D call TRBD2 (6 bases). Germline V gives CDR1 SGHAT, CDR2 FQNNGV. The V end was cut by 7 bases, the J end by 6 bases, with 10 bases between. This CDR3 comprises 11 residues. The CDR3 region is CASTGGVEQYF. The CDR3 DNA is TGTGCCAGCACTGGAGGGGTCGAGCAGTACTTC. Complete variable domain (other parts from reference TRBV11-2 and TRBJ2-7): EAGVAQSPRYKIIEKRQSVAFWCNPISGHATLYWYQQILGQGPKLLIQFQNNGVVDDSQLPKDRFSAERLKGVDSTLKIQPAKLEDSAVYLCASTGGVEQYFGPGTRLTVT.

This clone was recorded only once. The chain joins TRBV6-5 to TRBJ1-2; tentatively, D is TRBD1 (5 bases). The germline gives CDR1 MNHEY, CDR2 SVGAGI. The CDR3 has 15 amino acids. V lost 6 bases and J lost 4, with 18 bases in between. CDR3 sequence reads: CASSRKEQDIYGYTF. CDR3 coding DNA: TGTGCCAGCAGCAGAAAAGAACAGGACATCTATGGCTACACCTTC.

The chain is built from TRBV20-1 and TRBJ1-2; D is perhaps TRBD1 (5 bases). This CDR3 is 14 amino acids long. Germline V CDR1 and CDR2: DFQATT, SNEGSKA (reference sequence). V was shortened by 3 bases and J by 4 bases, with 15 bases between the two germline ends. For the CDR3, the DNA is TGCAGTGCTAGTCTGGCAGGGAATAGCTATGGCTACACCTTC. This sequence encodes CSASLAGNSYGYTF.

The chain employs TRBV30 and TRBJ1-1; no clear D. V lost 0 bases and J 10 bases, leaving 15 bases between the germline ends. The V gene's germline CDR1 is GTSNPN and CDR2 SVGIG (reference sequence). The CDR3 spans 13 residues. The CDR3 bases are TGTGCCTGGAGTGTAGATTTGCAGGTTGGAGCTTTCTTT. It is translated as CAWSVDLQVGAFF. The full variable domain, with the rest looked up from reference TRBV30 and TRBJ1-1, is SQTIHQWPATLVQPVGSPLSLECTVEGTSNPNLYWYRQAAGRGLQLLFYSVGIGQISSEVPQNLSASRPQDRQFILSSKKLLLSDSGFYLCAWSVDLQVGAFFGQGTRLTVV.

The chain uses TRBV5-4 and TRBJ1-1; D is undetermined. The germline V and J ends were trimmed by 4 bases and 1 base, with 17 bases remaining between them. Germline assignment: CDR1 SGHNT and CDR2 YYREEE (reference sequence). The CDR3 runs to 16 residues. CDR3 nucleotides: TGTGCCAGCAGCCCCTACCAGACGGCAGGGAACACTGAAGCTTTCTTT. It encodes CASSPYQTAGNTEAFF.

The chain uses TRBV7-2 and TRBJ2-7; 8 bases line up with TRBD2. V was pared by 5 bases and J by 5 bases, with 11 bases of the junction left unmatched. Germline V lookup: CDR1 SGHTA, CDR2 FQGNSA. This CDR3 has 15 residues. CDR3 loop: CASSRSGSIGNEQYF. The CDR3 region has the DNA TGTGCCAGCAGCAGAAGCGGGAGCATAGGTAACGAGCAGTACTTC.

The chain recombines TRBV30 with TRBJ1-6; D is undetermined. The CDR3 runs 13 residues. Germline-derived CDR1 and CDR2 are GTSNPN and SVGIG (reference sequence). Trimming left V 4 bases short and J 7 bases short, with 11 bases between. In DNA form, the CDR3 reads TGTGCCTGGAACATAGCAGACAATTCACCCCTCCACTTT. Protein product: CAWNIADNSPLHF.

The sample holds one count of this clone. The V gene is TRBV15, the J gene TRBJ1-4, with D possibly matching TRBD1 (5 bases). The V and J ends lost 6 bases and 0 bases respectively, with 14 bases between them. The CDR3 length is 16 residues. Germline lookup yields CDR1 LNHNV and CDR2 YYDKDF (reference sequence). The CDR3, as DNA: TGTGCCACCAGTACTTTTGGGGCAACAACTAATGAAAAACTGTTTTTT. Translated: CATSTFGATTNEKLFF.

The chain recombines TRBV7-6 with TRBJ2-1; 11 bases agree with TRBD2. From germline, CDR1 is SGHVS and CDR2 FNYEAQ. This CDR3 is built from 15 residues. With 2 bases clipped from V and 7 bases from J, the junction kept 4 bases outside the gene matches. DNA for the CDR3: TGTGCCAGCAGCTTAAGAGCTAGCGGGAGGAATGAGCAGTTCTTC. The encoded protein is CASSLRASGRNEQFF. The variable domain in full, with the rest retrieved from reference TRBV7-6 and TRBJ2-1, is GAGVSQSPRYKVTKRGQDVALRCDPISGHVSLYWYRQALGQGPEFLTYFNYEAQQDKSGLPNDRFSAERPEGSISTLTIQRTEQRDSAMYRCASSLRASGRNEQFFGPGTRLTVL.

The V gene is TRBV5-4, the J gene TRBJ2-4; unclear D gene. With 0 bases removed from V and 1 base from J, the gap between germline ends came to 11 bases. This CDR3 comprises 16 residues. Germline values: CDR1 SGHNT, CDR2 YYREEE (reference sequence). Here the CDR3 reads CASSLVTERAKNIQYF. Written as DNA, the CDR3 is TGTGCCAGCAGCTTGGTTACCGAACGGGCCAAAAACATTCAGTACTTC. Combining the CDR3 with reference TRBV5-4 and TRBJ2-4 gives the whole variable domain ETGVTQSPTHLIKTRGQQVTLRCSSQSGHNTVSWYQQALGQGPQFIFQYYREEENGRGNFPPRFSGLQFPNYSSELNVNALELDDSALYLCASSLVTERAKNIQYFGAGTRLSVL.

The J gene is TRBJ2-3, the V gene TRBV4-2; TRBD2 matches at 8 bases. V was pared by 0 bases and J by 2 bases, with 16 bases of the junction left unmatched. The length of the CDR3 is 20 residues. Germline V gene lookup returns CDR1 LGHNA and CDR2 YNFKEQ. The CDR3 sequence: CASSQDVREAPGLVTDTQYF. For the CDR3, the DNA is TGTGCCAGCAGCCAAGATGTGCGGGAGGCCCCGGGTTTGGTCACAGATACGCAGTATTTT.

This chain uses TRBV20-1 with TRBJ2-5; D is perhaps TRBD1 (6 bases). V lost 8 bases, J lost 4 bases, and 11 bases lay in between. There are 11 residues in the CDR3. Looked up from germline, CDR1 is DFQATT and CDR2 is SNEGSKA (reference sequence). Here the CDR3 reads CSPTGPETQYF. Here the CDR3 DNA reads TGCAGTCCGACAGGACCAGAGACCCAGTACTTC.

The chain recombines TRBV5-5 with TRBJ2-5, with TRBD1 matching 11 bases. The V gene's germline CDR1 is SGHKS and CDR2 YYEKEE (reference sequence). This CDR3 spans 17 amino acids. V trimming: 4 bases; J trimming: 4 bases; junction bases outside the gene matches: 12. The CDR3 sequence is CASSTVHRTGGGETQYF. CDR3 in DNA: TGTGCCAGCAGCACAGTACATAGGACAGGGGGCGGAGAGACCCAGTACTTC.

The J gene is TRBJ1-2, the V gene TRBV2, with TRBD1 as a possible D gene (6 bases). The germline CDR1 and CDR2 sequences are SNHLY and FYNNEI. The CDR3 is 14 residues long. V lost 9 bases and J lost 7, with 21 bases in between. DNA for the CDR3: TGTGCCAGGACGGCCTATACAGGGTTACGTGGCTACACCTTC. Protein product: CARTAYTGLRGYTF.

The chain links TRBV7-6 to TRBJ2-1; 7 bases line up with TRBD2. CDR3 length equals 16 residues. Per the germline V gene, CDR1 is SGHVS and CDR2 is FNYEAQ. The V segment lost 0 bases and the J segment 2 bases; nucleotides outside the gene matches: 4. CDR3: CASSLAGGSPYNEQFF. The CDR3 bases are TGTGCCAGCAGCTTAGCCGGCGGGAGTCCCTACAATGAGCAGTTCTTC.

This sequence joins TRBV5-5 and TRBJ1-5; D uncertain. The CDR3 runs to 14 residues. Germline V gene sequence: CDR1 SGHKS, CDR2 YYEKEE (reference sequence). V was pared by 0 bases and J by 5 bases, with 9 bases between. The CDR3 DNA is TGTGCCAGCAGCTTGGGTGGCTTCGATCAGCCCCAGCATTTT. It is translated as CASSLGGFDQPQHF. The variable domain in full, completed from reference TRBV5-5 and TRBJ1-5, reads DAGVTQSPTHLIKTRGQQVTLRCSPISGHKSVSWYQQVLGQGPQFIFQYYEKEERGRGNFPDRFSARQFPNYSSELNVNALLLGDSALYLCASSLGGFDQPQHFGDGTRLSIL.

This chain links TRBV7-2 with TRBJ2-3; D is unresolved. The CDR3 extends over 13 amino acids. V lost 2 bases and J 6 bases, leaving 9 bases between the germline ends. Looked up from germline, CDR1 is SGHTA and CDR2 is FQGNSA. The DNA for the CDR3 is TGTGCCAGCAGCTTACTCTATTCCGATACGCAGTATTTT. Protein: CASSLLYSDTQYF.

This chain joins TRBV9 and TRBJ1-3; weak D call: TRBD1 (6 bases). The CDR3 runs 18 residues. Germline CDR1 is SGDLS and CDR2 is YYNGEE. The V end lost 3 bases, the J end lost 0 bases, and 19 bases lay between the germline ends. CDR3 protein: CASSAPTQGHGSGNTIYF. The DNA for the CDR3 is TGTGCCAGCAGCGCTCCCACACAGGGACATGGCTCTGGAAACACCATATATTTT.

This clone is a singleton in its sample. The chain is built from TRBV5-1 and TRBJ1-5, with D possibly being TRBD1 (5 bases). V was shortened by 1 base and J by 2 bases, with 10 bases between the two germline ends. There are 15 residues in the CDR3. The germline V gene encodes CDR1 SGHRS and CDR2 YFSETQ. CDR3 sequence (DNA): TGCGCCAGCAGCTTGTCGGGGGTAGGCAATCAGCCCCAGCATTTT. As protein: CASSLSGVGNQPQHF.

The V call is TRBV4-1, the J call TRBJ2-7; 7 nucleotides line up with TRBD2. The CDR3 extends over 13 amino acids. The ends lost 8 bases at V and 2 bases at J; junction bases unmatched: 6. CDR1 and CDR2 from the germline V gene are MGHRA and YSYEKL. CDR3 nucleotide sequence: TGCGCCAGCCGATCCGGGACTACCTACGAGCAGTACTTC. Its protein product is CASRSGTTYEQYF.

DNA for the CDR3: TGTGCCACCAGCAGAGATCTCCCGCAGGGTTCGAACATTCAGTACTTC. Translating it yields CATSRDLPQGSNIQYF. V is TRBV15 and J is TRBJ2-4, with D perhaps matching TRBD1 (5 bases). Germline lookup yields CDR1 LNHNV and CDR2 YYDKDF (reference sequence). The CDR3 totals 16 residues. Trimming cost V 0 bases and J 7 bases, with 16 bases left between them. Variable domain in full (rest from reference TRBV15 and TRBJ2-4): DAMVIQNPRYQVTQFGKPVTLSCSQTLNHNVMYWYQQKSSQAPKLLFHYYDKDFNNEADTPDNFQSRRPNTSFCFLDIRSPGLGDTAMYLCATSRDLPQGSNIQYFGAGTRLSVL.